A single sample gave rise to the 20 T cell receptor beta chains below, sequenced in a study of blood T cells in healthy people across ages. A second PCR, run for roughly 7 to 11 cycles, used a sample-barcoded 5' primer plus a J-beta primer mix. One entry per CDR3 protein, called by TCRdb with MiXCR from the 5' RACE reads. Of around 800,000 distinct CDR3 sequences in the sample, approximately 67% were seen once. Sequenced: blood. Every receptor here comes from a man aged 30-40 years in good health.

The rearrangement links TRBV20-1 to TRBJ2-5, with 11 bases lining up with TRBD2. With 2 bases clipped from V and 1 base from J, the junction kept 6 bases outside the gene matches. The CDR3 contains 16 residues. Per germline, CDR1 DFQATT and CDR2 SNEGSKA (reference sequence). The CDR3 nucleotides are TGCAGTGCTAGAACCCCGGGACTAGCGGTCCAAGAGACCCAGTACTTC. Residues: CSARTPGLAVQETQYF.

The CDR3 protein is CASSDRSYNEQYF. CDR3 in DNA: TGTGCCAGCAGCGACCGTTCCTACAATGAGCAGTACTTC. This chain connects TRBV9 to TRBJ2-1; D unclear. The closer fit of TRBJ2-7 to the DNA end suggests the J call may be wrong. The CDR3 runs to 13 residues. The germline gives CDR1 SGDLS, CDR2 YYNGEE.

This clonotype appeared a few times. V and J are TRBV5-1 and TRBJ2-2, with 8 bases identical to TRBD1. V was pared by 4 bases and J by 0 bases, with 5 bases of the junction left unmatched. Germline V CDR1 and CDR2: SGHRS, YFSETQ. CDR3 size: 16 residues. The CDR3 nucleotides are TGCGCCAGCAGCGGCCGACAGGGGTCGAACACCGGGGAGCTGTTTTTT. Its translation is CASSGRQGSNTGELFF.

This clonotype was counted between two and nine times. This chain links TRBV20-1 with TRBJ2-1, with TRBD2 matching over 7 bases. Trimming cost V 1 base and J 3 bases; bases outside gene matches: 9. Germline V gives CDR1 DFQATT, CDR2 SNEGSKA (reference sequence). CDR3 length equals 16 residues. As DNA, the CDR3 is TGCAGTGCTAGAGGGACTAGTTCTAGTAGCTACAATGAGCAGTTCTTC. It encodes CSARGTSSSSYNEQFF.

The gene calls are TRBV7-2 and TRBJ2-1; D is undetermined. CDR3 length: 14 amino acids. Germline V CDR1 and CDR2: SGHTA, FQGNSA. V dropped 5 bases and J dropped 6 bases, with 14 bases sitting between them. The CDR3: CASSPGREVNEQFF. The CDR3 DNA reads TGTGCCAGCAGCCCTGGACGAGAAGTCAATGAGCAGTTCTTC.

This clonotype has just a few counts. The rearrangement links TRBV9 to TRBJ2-7; D is possibly TRBD1 or TRBD2 (5 bases each). The V end lost 0 bases, the J end lost 6 bases, and 19 bases lay between the germline ends. Germline-derived CDR1 and CDR2 are SGDLS and YYNGEE. The CDR3 is 16 amino acids. The DNA for the CDR3 is TGTGCCAGCAGCGTAGGGGGCACCGCGGGTATCTTCGAGCAGTACTTC. Protein: CASSVGGTAGIFEQYF. Using reference TRBV9 and TRBJ2-7 for the parts outside the CDR3, the full variable domain is DSGVTQTPKHLITATGQRVTLRCSPRSGDLSVYWYQQSLDQGLQFLIQYYNGEERAKGNILERFSAQQFPDLHSELNLSSLELGDSALYFCASSVGGTAGIFEQYFGPGTRLTVT.

In DNA form, the CDR3 reads TGTGCCAGCAGCGAGAGGACAGATCAGCCCCAGCATTTT. Translating gives CASSERTDQPQHF. The gene calls are TRBV9 and TRBJ1-5, with D perhaps matching TRBD1 (6 bases). This CDR3 comprises 13 residues. The V and J ends lost 3 bases and 5 bases respectively, with 9 bases between them. Germline V gene data show CDR1 as SGDLS and CDR2 as YYNGEE.

This chain links TRBV29-1 with TRBJ2-5, with TRBD1 matching over 7 bases. J was trimmed by 5 bases and V by 8 bases; bases with no gene match: 11. The V gene's germline CDR1 is SQVTM and CDR2 ANQGSEA. The CDR3 runs 13 residues. The CDR3 loop is CSKLGQERETQYF. The CDR3 bases are TGCAGCAAGCTAGGACAGGAAAGGGAGACCCAGTACTTC.

This clonotype was counted a single time. A much bigger clone sits one base away, suggesting this may be a read error. The chain uses TRBV5-1 and TRBJ1-1; D not certain. The CDR3 runs to 12 residues. CDR1 SGHRS and CDR2 YFSETQ come from the germline V gene. The CDR3 DNA follows: TGCGCCAGCAGCCAGCTGAACACTGAAACTTTCTTT. Its translation is CASSQLNTETFF.

This clonotype was seen a single time. V is TRBV5-5 and J is TRBJ2-5; TRBD1 matches 8 bases. The CDR3 is made up of 16 amino acids. Looked up from germline, CDR1 is SGHKS and CDR2 is YYEKEE (reference sequence). Trimming at V came to 1 base and at J to 2 bases, leaving 7 bases not matched to a gene. CDR3 sequence (DNA): TGTGCCAGCAGCTTGTGGTACAGGGGGGAGCAAGAGACCCAGTACTTC. The encoded protein is CASSLWYRGEQETQYF.

V gene TRBV4-3 combines with J gene TRBJ2-5; possibly TRBD1 for D (5 bases). V gave up 4 bases and J gave up 1 base, with 25 bases separating them. CDR1 LGHNA and CDR2 YSLEER come from the germline V gene. There are 19 residues in the CDR3. CDR3 sequence: CASSPNLILPQGRQETQYF. For the CDR3, the DNA is TGCGCCAGCAGCCCGAACCTTATCCTTCCCCAGGGTCGCCAAGAGACCCAGTACTTC.

The chain carries TRBV5-1 and TRBJ2-3; a possible D gene is TRBD2 (6 bases). The V end lost 3 bases, the J end lost 5 bases, and 19 bases lay between the germline ends. CDR3 length: 16 amino acids. CDR1 is SGHRS and CDR2 is YFSETQ in the germline V gene. CDR3 DNA: TGCGCCAGCAGCTCCGTCCGGGACTCAGAAGGAGATACGCAGTATTTT. Encoded protein: CASSSVRDSEGDTQYF.

This clonotype was counted a few times. This rearrangement joins TRBV6-2 or TRBV6-3 to TRBJ1-2; D call uncertain. V was pared by 6 bases and J by 6 bases, with 14 bases between. CDR1 is MNHEY, CDR2 SVGEGT, per germline. This CDR3 comprises 13 residues. CDR3 bases: TGTGCCAGCAGACCCGGACTGAATAATGGCTACACCTTC. Translation: CASRPGLNNGYTF.

The V gene is TRBV9, the J gene TRBJ2-1; D unclear. The CDR3 sequence is 12 residues long. Germline V gene data show CDR1 as SGDLS and CDR2 as YYNGEE. Trimming removed 3 bases at V and 9 bases at J, with 10 bases between. In DNA, the CDR3 is TGTGCCAGCAGCGCGACAACTCTTGAGCAGTTCTTC. Translation gives CASSATTLEQFF.

J is TRBJ2-3 and V is TRBV10-3; 9 positions match TRBD1. The ends lost 5 bases at V and 6 bases at J; junction bases unmatched: 12. Germline CDR1 is ENHRY and CDR2 is SYGVKD. CDR3 size: 16 residues. CDR3 residues: CAISRPGQGSEDTQYF. The CDR3 region has the DNA TGTGCCATCAGTCGACCGGGACAGGGTTCCGAGGATACGCAGTATTTT.

The CDR3 here is CASSLTQGANYGYTF. The CDR3 nucleotides are TGTGCCAGCAGCTTAACGCAGGGCGCTAACTATGGCTACACCTTC. The chain has TRBV7-2 and TRBJ1-2; tentative D call: TRBD1 (5 bases). Looked up from germline, CDR1 is SGHTA and CDR2 is FQGNSA. This CDR3 region has 15 residues. Trimming took 2 bases from V and 0 from J, leaving 10 bases between them.

This clonotype was detected a few times. This chain connects TRBV7-2 to TRBJ2-6; D ambiguous. Trimming cost V 5 bases and J 0 bases, with 11 bases left between them. The germline V gene has CDR1 SGHTA and CDR2 FQGNSA. The CDR3 length is 16 residues. CDR3 DNA: TGTGCCAGCAGCATAACAGTCTTCTCTGGGGCCAACGTCCTGACTTTC. Its protein product is CASSITVFSGANVLTF.

V is TRBV20-1 and J is TRBJ1-6; D is perhaps TRBD1 (5 bases). V was trimmed by 0 bases and J by 2 bases, leaving 14 bases between them. The CDR3 sequence is 17 residues long. CDR1 DFQATT and CDR2 SNEGSKA come from the germline V gene (reference sequence). The CDR3 coding sequence is TGCAGTGCTAGAGATGTTGGGGGGATCACCTATAATTCACCCCTCCACTTT. As protein: CSARDVGGITYNSPLHF.

A word on this clonotype: The junction does not match germline at one end; this may be a read error. This rearrangement joins TRBV3-1 to TRBJ2-7; D is ambiguous. The J call may be mistaken, given a closer DNA end match to TRBJ2-5. Germline lookup yields CDR1 LGHDT and CDR2 YNNKEL (reference sequence). The CDR3 runs to 14 residues. In nucleotides, the CDR3 is TGTGCCAGCAGATTCACAGACCCCCAAGGGACCCAGTACTTC. Protein: CASRFTDPQGTQYF.

This clonotype turned up a few times. Written as DNA, the CDR3 is TGTGCCAGCAGCCGGGACGTCAGCTCCTACGAGCAGTACTTC. Translation: CASSRDVSSYEQYF. The V call is TRBV2, the J call TRBJ2-7, with D perhaps given as TRBD1 or TRBD2 (5 bases each). With 6 bases removed from V and 0 bases from J, the gap between germline ends came to 12 bases. Germline CDR1 reads SNHLY; CDR2 reads FYNNEI. CDR3 length: 14 residues.